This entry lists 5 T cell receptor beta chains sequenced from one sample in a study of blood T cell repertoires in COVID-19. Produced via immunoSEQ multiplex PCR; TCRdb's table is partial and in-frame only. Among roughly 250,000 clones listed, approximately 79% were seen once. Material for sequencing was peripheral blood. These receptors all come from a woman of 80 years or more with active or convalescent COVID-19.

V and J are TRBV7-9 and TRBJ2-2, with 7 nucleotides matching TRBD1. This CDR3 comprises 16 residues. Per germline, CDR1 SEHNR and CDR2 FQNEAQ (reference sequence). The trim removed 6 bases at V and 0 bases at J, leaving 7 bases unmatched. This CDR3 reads CASSYPGQTNTGELFF. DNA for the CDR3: TGTGCCAGCAGTTATCCGGGACAGACGAACACCGGGGAGCTGTTTTTT.

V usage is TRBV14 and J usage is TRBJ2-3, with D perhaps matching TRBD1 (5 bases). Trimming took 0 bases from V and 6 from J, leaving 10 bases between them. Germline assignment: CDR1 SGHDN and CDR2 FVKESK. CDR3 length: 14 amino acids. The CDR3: CASSQDRVGDTQYF. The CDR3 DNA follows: TGTGCCAGCAGCCAAGACAGGGTTGGGGATACGCAGTATTTT.

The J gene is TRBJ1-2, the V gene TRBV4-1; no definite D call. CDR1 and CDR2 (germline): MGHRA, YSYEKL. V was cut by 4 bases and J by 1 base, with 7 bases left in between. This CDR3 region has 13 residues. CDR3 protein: CASSLSNNYGYTF. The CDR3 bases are TGCGCCAGCAGCCTTAGTAATAACTATGGCTACACCTTC.

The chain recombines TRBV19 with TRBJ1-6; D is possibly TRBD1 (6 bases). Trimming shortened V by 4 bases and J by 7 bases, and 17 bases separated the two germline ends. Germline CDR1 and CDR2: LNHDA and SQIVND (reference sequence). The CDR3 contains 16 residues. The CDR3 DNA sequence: TGTGCCAGTAGTAGCCCTACAGGGTCTCGGAATTCACCCCTCCACTTT. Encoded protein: CASSSPTGSRNSPLHF. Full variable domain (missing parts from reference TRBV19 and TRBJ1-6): DGGITQSPKYLFRKEGQNVTLSCEQNLNHDAMYWYRQDPGQGLRLIYYSQIVNDFQKGDIAEGYSVSREKKESFPLTVTSAQKNPTAFYLCASSSPTGSRNSPLHFGNGTRLTVT.

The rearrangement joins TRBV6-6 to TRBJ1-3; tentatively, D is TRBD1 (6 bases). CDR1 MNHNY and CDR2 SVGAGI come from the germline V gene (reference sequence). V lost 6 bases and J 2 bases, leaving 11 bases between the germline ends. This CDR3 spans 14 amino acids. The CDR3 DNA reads TGTGCCAGCAGATCAGGACAGACTGGAAACACCATATATTTT. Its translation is CASRSGQTGNTIYF.